The sample holds a few counts of the clone carrying this T cell receptor (beta chain). This sample was included in a study of T cells in Graves' hyperthyroidism and ophthalmopathy. Template material for amplifying TCR beta CDR3 regions consisted of RNA transcripts. The HTBI primer set drove a first-round RT-PCR of the TCR CDR3. TCRdb processed the multiplex PCR reads anew with MiXCR; each CDR3 protein has one entry. The sample yields 390,000 or so distinct CDR3 sequences, roughly 14% seen once. This CDR3 spans 13 amino acids. V shed 8 bases and J 5 bases; nucleotides not matched to a gene: 6. Germline CDR1 reads LGHNA; CDR2 reads YNFKEQ.

Material for sequencing was blood. The chain uses TRBV4-2 and TRBJ1-5; 7 nucleotides line up with TRBD1. This clonotype was sampled from a young man with Graves' ophthalmopathy. CDR3 residues: CASADRADQPQHF. The CDR3 DNA reads as TGTGCCAGCGCTGACAGGGCCGATCAGCCCCAGCATTTT.